The entry below describes one T cell receptor (beta chain). The antigen remains unidentified. The sample belongs to a study of T cell responses to AZD1222 COVID-19 vaccine. Findings of the study overall: The breadth and depth of Spike-specific TCRs increased once two AZD1222 doses had been given. It should be noted that donors were predominantly white British and more often female, and clonal diversity was possibly underestimated.

The V and J ends lost 5 bases and 6 bases, in that order; junction bases with no gene match: 6. This CDR3 comprises 13 residues. CDR1 and CDR2 from the germline V gene are MNHEY and SMNVEV (reference sequence). Produced via immunoSEQ multiplex PCR; TCRdb's table is partial and in-frame only. The table shows about 92,000 clones, with just over 90% occurring only once. The genes are TRBV27 and TRBJ2-7, with 8 bases lining up with TRBD1. The origin of this receptor is an adult in good health. The sequencing here drew on peripheral blood, taken on day 0 of AZD1222 vaccination. CDR3 sequence (DNA): TGTGCCAGCAGTCACCGGACAGGGAGCGAGCAGTACTTC. Translating gives CASSHRTGSEQYF.